The 3 T cell receptor beta chains reported below all come from one sample, sequenced in a study of T cell responses to AZD1222 COVID-19 vaccine. The protocol was immunoSEQ multiplex PCR, while the TCRdb copy is restricted to in-frame clones and leaves out a portion. The table records 110,000 to 150,000 clones, around 93% of them present only once. The sample here was peripheral blood, taken 28 days after the second AZD1222 dose. All receptors come from an adult who received the AZD1222 COVID-19 vaccine.

V and J are TRBV19 and TRBJ2-7, with a possible D match to TRBD1 (5 bases). Trimming left V 6 bases short and J 0 bases short, with 12 bases between. Per the germline V gene, CDR1 is LNHDA and CDR2 is SQIVND (reference sequence). This CDR3 is 14 amino acids long. CDR3 amino acids: CASRPTEYSYEQYF. The CDR3 region has the DNA TGTGCCAGTAGACCGACAGAATACTCCTACGAGCAGTACTTC.

V usage is TRBV18 and J usage is TRBJ2-3, with 10 bases matching TRBD2. The CDR3 loop spans 15 amino acids. V gave up 7 bases and J gave up 2 bases; unmatched junction bases: 6. CDR1 is KGHSH, CDR2 LQKENI, per germline. The CDR3 nucleotides are TGTGCCAGCTGGAGGACTAGCGGTAACACAGATACGCAGTATTTT. As protein: CASWRTSGNTDTQYF. The whole variable domain, remainder taken from reference TRBV18 and TRBJ2-3, is NAGVMQNPRHLVRRRGQEARLRCSPMKGHSHVYWYRQLPEEGLKFMVYLQKENIIDESGMPKERFSAEFPKEGPSILRIQQVVRGDSAAYFCASWRTSGNTDTQYFGPGTRLTVL.

This sequence joins TRBV28 and TRBJ2-1, with TRBD2 as a possible D gene (9 bases). The CDR3 runs to 15 residues. The germline CDR1 and CDR2 sequences are MDHEN and SYDVKM. The V and J ends lost 7 bases and 9 bases respectively, with 22 bases between them. The CDR3 region has the DNA TGTGCCAGCAAACTCAGGGGGCGGGAGGGGCCTGAGCAGTTCTTC. Its protein product is CASKLRGREGPEQFF. The variable domain in full, with the rest retrieved from reference TRBV28 and TRBJ2-1, is DVKVTQSSRYLVKRTGEKVFLECVQDMDHENMFWYRQDPGLGLRLIYFSYDVKMKEKGDIPEGYSVSREKKERFSLILESASTNQTSMYLCASKLRGREGPEQFFGPGTRLTVL.